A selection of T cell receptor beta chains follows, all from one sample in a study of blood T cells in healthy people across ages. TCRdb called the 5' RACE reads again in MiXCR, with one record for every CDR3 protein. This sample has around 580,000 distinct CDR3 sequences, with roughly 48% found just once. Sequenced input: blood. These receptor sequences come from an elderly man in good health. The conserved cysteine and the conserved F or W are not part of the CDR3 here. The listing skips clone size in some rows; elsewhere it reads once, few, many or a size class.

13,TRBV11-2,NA,ASSLGTVVSEEQF
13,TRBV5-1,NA,ASSPTGTRSYEQY
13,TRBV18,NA,ASSPQSLSNQPQH
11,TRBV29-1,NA,SVEQGFGTEAF
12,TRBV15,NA,ATSKGPASETQY
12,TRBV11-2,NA,ASTVSGGGETQF
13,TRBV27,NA,ASRDVGQGGETQY
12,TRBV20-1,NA,SAGLRALYNEQF
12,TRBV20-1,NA,SAGGTGSSDTQY
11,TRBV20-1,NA,SPREEGSYEQY
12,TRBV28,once,ASSLSGPLYGYT
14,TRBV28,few,ASSLFEGSGANVLT
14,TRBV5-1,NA,ASSPQGTVSTDTQF
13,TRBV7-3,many,ASSLGTSGSYEQY
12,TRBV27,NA,ASSLSWGSYEQY
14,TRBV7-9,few,ASSSDRDRGYNEQF
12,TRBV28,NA,ASSTQGTQETQY
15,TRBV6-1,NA,ASTVRGAGGERKTLH
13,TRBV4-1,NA,ASSAAPGQPYGYT
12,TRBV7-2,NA,ASSRRDRVFEQY
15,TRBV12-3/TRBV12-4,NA,ASSQSPGTGRTGELF
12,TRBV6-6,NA,ASSSSTSAETQY
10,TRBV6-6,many,ASSMEGLGYT
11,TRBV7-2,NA,ASSELRGRAQY
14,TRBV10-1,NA,ASRPGLADFQETQY
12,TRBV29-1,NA,SAPAAGSTDTQY
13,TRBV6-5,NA,ASSIGTWGTDTQY
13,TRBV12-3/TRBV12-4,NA,ASSLGGAGADIQY
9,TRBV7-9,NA,ASSFGTEAF
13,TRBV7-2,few,ASSLGGLASDTQY
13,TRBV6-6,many,ASTVGPHYNSPLH
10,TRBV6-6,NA,ASSYSTDTVY
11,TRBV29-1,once,SARQGSAEAQY
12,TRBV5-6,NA,ASSLKGGIDEQF
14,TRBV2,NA,ASSGSTESYYNEQF
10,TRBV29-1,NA,SVADSTNEQY
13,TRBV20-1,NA,SARTGTIGNTEAF
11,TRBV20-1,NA,SAVLAGGNTQY
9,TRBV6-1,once,ASIFHEEQY
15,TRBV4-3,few,ASSPRPQGYGNEKLF
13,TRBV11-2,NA,AVSRTSVATGEQY
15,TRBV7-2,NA,ASSLEQGNWNVEKLF
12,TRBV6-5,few,ASRDGQRPYEQY
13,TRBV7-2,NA,ASSSRYREADTQY
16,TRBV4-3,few,ASSQESPGQGIIYEQF
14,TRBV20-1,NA,SARRWAPNVGPTQY
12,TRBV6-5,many,ASSSGRVNYGYT
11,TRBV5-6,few,ASSFRDQETQY
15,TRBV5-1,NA,ASSLVLAGLTYNEQF
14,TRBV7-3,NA,ASSFWAGGPFNEQF
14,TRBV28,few,ASSPRQGISNSPLH
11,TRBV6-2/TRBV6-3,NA,ASRPTSIYEQY
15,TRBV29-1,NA,SVEDSEAGRGANVLT
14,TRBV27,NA,ASSFLGGSGANVLT
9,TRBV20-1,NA,SPHSTDTQY
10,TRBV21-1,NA,ASSKGEGEQY
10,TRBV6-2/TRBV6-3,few,ASSYGPYGYT